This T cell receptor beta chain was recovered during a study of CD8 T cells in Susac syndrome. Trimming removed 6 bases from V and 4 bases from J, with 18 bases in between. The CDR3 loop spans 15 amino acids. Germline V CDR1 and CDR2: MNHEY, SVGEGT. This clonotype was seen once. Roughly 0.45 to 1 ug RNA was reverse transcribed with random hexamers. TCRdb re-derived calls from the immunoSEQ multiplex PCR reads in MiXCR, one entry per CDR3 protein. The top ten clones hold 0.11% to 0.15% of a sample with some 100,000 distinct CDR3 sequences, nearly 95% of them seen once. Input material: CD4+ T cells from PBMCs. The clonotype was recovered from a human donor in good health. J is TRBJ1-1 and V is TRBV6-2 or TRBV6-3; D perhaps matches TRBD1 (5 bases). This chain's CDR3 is CASSFQGGGSTEAFF. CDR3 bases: TGTGCCAGCAGCTTCCAGGGAGGTGGTAGCACTGAAGCTTTCTTT.